Below are 10 T cell receptor beta chains sequenced from a single sample in a study of blood T cell repertoires in COVID-19. Data came from immunoSEQ multiplex PCR; TCRdb stores just in-frame clones and leaves some out. Among about 49,000 clones, about 71% were seen once, and the ten largest hold around 10%. The sequenced material came from peripheral blood. The receptors here all came from a woman in her sixties or seventies with acute or convalescent COVID-19.

This clone has only a few counts. CDR3 bases: TGTGCCAGCAGCCAAACAGGGCCAGATACGCAGTATTTT. This codes for CASSQTGPDTQYF. The rearrangement links TRBV14 to TRBJ2-3; D perhaps matches TRBD1 (6 bases). The CDR3 consists of 13 residues. The germline V gene encodes CDR1 SGHDN and CDR2 FVKESK. V gave up 2 bases and J gave up 4 bases, with 7 bases separating them.

This clone was seen only a few times. The chain uses TRBV7-3 and TRBJ2-1; possible D gene TRBD1, 6 bases. Trimming left V 2 bases short and J 8 bases short, with 13 bases between. Germline-derived CDR1 and CDR2 are SGHTA and FQGTGA. The CDR3 consists of 14 residues. The CDR3 DNA reads TGTGCCAGCAGCTTAGGCAGGGGCAACGATGAGCAGTTCTTC. Translation gives CASSLGRGNDEQFF. Supplemented by reference TRBV7-3 and TRBJ2-1, the full variable domain reads GAGVSQTPSNKVTEKGKYVELRCDPISGHTALYWYRQSLGQGPEFLIYFQGTGAADDSGLPNDRFFAVRPEGSVSTLKIQRTERGDSAVYLCASSLGRGNDEQFFGPGTRLTVL.

The genes are TRBV30 and TRBJ2-6; D is possibly TRBD1 (6 bases). The germline V and J ends were trimmed by 7 bases and 4 bases, with 14 bases remaining between them. Germline values: CDR1 GTSNPN, CDR2 SVGIG (reference sequence). The CDR3 extends over 14 amino acids. DNA for the CDR3: TGTGCCTACCTTCACAGGGCCGGGGCCAACGTCCTGACTTTC. Translated, it gives CAYLHRAGANVLTF.

The chain links TRBV10-2 to TRBJ2-5; 8 positions agree with TRBD2. In germline, CDR1 is WSHSY, CDR2 SAAADI. J lost 5 bases, V lost 0 bases, and 5 bases had no gene match. CDR3 length: 15 residues. CDR3 sequence (DNA): TGCGCCAGCAGTGAGTCTGAGCGGGGGTTGGAGACCCAGTACTTC. This translates into CASSESERGLETQYF.

The rearrangement uses TRBV5-4 and TRBJ2-3, with TRBD2 matching over 11 bases. V dropped 3 bases and J dropped 1; count of bases not matched to a gene: 1. The CDR3 totals 15 residues. Germline V gives CDR1 SGHNT, CDR2 YYREEE (reference sequence). The CDR3 spells CASSWGLAGTDTQYF. CDR3 nucleotides: TGTGCCAGCAGCTGGGGACTAGCGGGCACAGATACGCAGTATTTT. Full variable domain (remainder filled in from reference TRBV5-4 and TRBJ2-3): ETGVTQSPTHLIKTRGQQVTLRCSSQSGHNTVSWYQQALGQGPQFIFQYYREEENGRGNFPPRFSGLQFPNYSSELNVNALELDDSALYLCASSWGLAGTDTQYFGPGTRLTVL.

The chain has TRBV11-2 and TRBJ2-2; D perhaps matches TRBD1 (6 bases). Looked up from germline, CDR1 is SGHAT and CDR2 is FQNNGV. The CDR3 totals 17 residues. V gave up 5 bases and J gave up 3 bases, with 19 bases separating them. The CDR3 sequence is CASSLTGNPLDTGELFF. The CDR3 region has the DNA TGTGCCAGCAGCCTTACAGGGAACCCCCTAGACACCGGGGAGCTGTTTTTT.

DNA of the CDR3: TGTGCCAGTAGATCGGGACAGGTTCATCAGCCCCAGCATTTT. It codes for CASRSGQVHQPQHF. The chain couples TRBV19 to TRBJ1-5; the match to TRBD1 covers 8 bases. With V trimmed by 6 bases and J by 5 bases, 6 bases remained unmatched. Germline CDR1 and CDR2: LNHDA and SQIVND (reference sequence). CDR3 length: 14 residues.

This clone occurred many times. The chain carries TRBV6-5 and TRBJ1-1; 7 positions match TRBD1. Germline V gene data show CDR1 as MNHEY and CDR2 as SVGAGI. J was trimmed by 3 bases and V by 3 bases; bases with no gene match: 7. There are 15 residues in the CDR3. The CDR3 bases are TGTGCCAGCAGTTATGGGACAGTCGGAGACACTGAAGCTTTCTTT. It codes for CASSYGTVGDTEAFF.

This clone appeared a few times. This chain uses TRBV18 with TRBJ2-2, with D hard to call. Germline V gene data show CDR1 as KGHSH and CDR2 as LQKENI. Trimming pared 4 bases from V and 1 base from J, leaving 22 bases between. This CDR3 contains 19 residues. CDR3 amino acids: CASSHTTPSAARNTGELFF. The CDR3 bases are TGTGCCAGCTCACACACAACCCCCTCTGCGGCGAGGAACACCGGGGAGCTGTTTTTT. Combining the CDR3 with reference TRBV18 and TRBJ2-2 gives the whole variable domain NAGVMQNPRHLVRRRGQEARLRCSPMKGHSHVYWYRQLPEEGLKFMVYLQKENIIDESGMPKERFSAEFPKEGPSILRIQQVVRGDSAAYFCASSHTTPSAARNTGELFFGEGSRLTVL.

This chain joins TRBV15 and TRBJ2-7; tentative D call: TRBD1 (5 bases). The CDR3 is 15 amino acids. Per germline, CDR1 LNHNV and CDR2 YYDKDF (reference sequence). V lost 0 bases and J lost 0, with 9 bases in between. The CDR3 bases are TGTGCCACCAGCAGAGATCTGGGGCACTCCTACGAGCAGTACTTC. Translated: CATSRDLGHSYEQYF.